This TCR beta chain was recovered during a study of response to subunit inactivated influenza vaccine. Study results and caveats: After each seasonal influenza vaccination, few new T cells are recruited, the authors suggested.

The CDR3 spans 17 residues. V lost 0 bases and J lost 6, with 18 bases in between. Germline values: CDR1 LGHNA, CDR2 YSLEER. Turning to this clonotype: Its antigen is not identified.

TCRdb itself ran the RT-PCR reads through MiXCR, one entry per CDR3 protein. The sample has around 480,000 distinct CDR3 sequences, roughly 9.7% seen once. This chain links TRBV4-3 with TRBJ1-3, with D possibly matching TRBD1 (6 bases). This sequence was found in a man aged 45-65 years who received an inactivated influenza vaccine. The material sequenced was PBMCs from blood, taken 45 days after vaccination. The CDR3 is CASSQEYQDRWENTIYF. Written as DNA, the CDR3 is TGCGCCAGCAGCCAAGAATACCAGGACAGATGGGAAAACACCATATATTTT.